Detailed here is one T cell receptor (beta chain). No cognate antigen has been identified for it. Base-call qualities are not available, and no considerably larger clone is one nucleotide away. The CDR3 has 16 amino acids, counting the end cysteine and phenylalanine. Here the CDR3 DNA is all that survives: 48 bases in frame from base 1. Looking up the germline V gene (reference sequence) yields CDR1 MNHNY and CDR2 SVGAGI. The junction shows trimming of 2 bases on V and 0 bases on J, plus 11 bases between the germline ends. The collaborating institutions used their own protocols to collect whole blood in K2EDTA tubes. Collaborator samples were shipped for TCRbeta analysis as frozen whole blood, isolated PBMCs, or DNA extracted from either sample type. This sample was included in a study of blood T cell repertoires in COVID-19 (dated by TCRdb to the early 2020s). Regarding the complete study: The collaborator samples originated in the United States, Italy and Spain and spanned the acute and convalescent phases of COVID-19. The prospective study material was composed of cDNA or gDNA derived from T cells, B-cell-depleted T cells, or PBMCs. The dataset comprised deeply sampled blood TCRbeta repertoires from subjects exposed to, actively infected with, or recovered from COVID-19. The repertoires were made available in a free public database intended to serve as a resource for research on the immune response to SARS-CoV-2. Samples were obtained from the ongoing ImmuneRACE study (first 160 participants) and from over a thousand subjects provided by 6 global collaborators. The sample metadata nearly always contained a de-identified subject ID, COVID-19 status, age in years and sex. Where available, HLA class I and class II types were taken from metadata supplied by the sample provider and were not determined by assay-based typing.

TCRbeta CDR3 regions were amplified from genomic DNA using the immunoSEQ Assay, a bias-controlled multiplex PCR. The paper's processing steps were these. The number of nucleated cells in each sample was estimated from the amplification of reference gene primers within the assay. To quantify the absolute abundance of each unique TCRbeta CDR3 rearrangement, sequence reads were collapsed and filtered. Productive Simpson clonality was computed per sample as the square root of Simpson's diversity index over productive rearrangements. Held by TCRdb, this immuneACCESS table contains in-frame sequences only and omits some clones. Under half of the omission traces to an unresolved V gene where checked; the cause of the rest is unknown. V and J calls and clone size are as listed in that table; D and trimming were resolved from the DNA. The sample table lists a few hundred thousand clones, 85% of them with a count of one. The ten largest clones take up approximately 3.6% of the sample.

On the study overall, not on this receptor specifically: Clinical and demographic metadata were provided uncurated, with the amount varying by source and participant.

Sequencing was carried out using peripheral blood. The TCR sequence derives from a woman between 18 and 30 years old with acute or convalescent COVID-19. The sequence joins TRBV6-6 to TRBJ1-3; the D gene identity is not certain. The CDR3 protein is CASSYTEAGSGNTIYF. The nucleotides are TGTGCCAGCAGTTACACCGAAGCAGGCTCTGGAAACACCATATATTTT.